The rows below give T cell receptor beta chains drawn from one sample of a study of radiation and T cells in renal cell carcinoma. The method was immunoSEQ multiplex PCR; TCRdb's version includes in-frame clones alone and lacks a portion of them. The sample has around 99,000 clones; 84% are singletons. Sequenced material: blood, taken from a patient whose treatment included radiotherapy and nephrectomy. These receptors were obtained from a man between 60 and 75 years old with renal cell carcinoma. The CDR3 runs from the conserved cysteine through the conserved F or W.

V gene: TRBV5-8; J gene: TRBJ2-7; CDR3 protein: CASSFLTSPGSHRTYEQYF
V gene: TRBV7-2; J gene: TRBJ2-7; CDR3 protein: CASSWGGSQNYEQYF
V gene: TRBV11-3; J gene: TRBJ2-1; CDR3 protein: CASSPGGVPYNEQFF
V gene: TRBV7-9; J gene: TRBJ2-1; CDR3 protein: CASSLAVRGQQFF
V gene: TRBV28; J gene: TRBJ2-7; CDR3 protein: CASSLPGTGSYEQYF
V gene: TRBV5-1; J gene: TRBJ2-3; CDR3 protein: CASSSLSGSYDTQYF
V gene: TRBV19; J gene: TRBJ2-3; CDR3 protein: CASSIDIAGGADTQYF
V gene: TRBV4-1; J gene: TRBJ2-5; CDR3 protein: CASSQGYSGTSVWETQYF
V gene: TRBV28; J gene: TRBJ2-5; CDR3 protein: CASTHRGYQETQYF
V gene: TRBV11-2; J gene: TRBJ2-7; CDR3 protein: CASSLGTYEQYF
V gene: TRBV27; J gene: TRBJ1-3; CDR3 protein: CASSPLLGNTIYF
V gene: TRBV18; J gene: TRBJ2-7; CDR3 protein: CASSQARDRFDEQYF
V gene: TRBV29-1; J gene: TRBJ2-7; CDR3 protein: CSVCSTRGRETYEQYF
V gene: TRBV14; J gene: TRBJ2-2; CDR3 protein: CASSQRLAGGNLNTGELFF
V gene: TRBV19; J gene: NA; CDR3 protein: CASSASGTSNYEQYF
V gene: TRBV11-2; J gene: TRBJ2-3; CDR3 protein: CASSLGGGTYTDTQYF
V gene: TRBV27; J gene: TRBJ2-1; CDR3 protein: CASSFGRGNEQFF
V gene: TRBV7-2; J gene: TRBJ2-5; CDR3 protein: CASSTGDGETQYF
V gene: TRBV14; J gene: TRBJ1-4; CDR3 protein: CASSLRDLSPSSEKLFF
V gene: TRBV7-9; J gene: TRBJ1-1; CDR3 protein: CASSSWGSGNTEAFF
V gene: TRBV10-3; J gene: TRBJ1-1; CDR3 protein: CAVTGSDTEAFF
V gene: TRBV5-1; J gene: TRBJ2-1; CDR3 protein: CASSLPGPSPEQFF
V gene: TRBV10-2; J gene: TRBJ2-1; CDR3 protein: CASRSPQYEQFF
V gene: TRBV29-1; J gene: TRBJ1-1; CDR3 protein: CSALRAANTEAFF
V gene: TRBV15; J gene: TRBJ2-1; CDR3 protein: CATSPGFYNEQFF
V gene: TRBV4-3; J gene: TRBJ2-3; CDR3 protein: CASSQGTGSRSTDTQYF
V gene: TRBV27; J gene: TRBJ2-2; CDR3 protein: CASSFRGLAGGLIGELFF
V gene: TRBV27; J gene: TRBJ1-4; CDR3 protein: CASSLSRGEKLFF
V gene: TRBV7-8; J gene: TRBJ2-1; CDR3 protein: CASSPGTLYNEQFF
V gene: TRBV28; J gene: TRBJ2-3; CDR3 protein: CASSYSADTQYF
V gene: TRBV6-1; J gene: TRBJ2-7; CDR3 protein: CASTDEREGEREQYF
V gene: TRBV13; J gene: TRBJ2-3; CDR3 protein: CASSLTAFSGRATDTQYF
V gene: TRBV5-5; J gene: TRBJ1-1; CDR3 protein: CASRIGSRGGAWTEAFF
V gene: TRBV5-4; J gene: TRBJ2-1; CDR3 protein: CASSPQGNSYNEQFF
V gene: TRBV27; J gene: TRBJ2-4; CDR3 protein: CASSLTGGTNIQYF
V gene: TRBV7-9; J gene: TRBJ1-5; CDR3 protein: CASSSRAGNQPQHF
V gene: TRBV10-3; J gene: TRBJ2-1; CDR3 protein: CAISESFNEQFF
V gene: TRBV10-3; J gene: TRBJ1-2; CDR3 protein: CAIWGQNYGYTF
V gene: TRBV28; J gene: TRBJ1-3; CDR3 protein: CASRLGSSGNTIYF
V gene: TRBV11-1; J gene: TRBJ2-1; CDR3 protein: CASSLARLAGGDEQFF
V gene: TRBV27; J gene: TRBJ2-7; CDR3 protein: CASSLLGGGQYF
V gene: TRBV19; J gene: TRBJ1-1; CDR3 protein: CASRRTGADEAFF
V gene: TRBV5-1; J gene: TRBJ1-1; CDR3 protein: CASSQAMNTEAFF
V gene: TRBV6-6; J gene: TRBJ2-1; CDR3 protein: CASSYTGQGGNEQFF
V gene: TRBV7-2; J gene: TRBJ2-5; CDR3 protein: CASSLGLETQYF
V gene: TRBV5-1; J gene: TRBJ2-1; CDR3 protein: CASSSGAGSNNEQFF
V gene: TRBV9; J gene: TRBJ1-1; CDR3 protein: CASSTDRGLRNTEAFF
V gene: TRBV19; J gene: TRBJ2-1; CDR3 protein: CASSRGLAGGMVQFF
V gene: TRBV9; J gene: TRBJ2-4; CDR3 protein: CASSVVSGTAKNIQYF
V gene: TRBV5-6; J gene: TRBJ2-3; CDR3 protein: CASSNTRTGTQYF
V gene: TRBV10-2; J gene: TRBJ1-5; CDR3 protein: CASSELGATNQPQHF
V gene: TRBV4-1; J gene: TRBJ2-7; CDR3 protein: CASSQYTTEANPLEQYF
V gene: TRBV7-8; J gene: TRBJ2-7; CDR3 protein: CASSYGGQEDYEQYF
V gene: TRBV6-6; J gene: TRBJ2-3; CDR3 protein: CASSPSGTRNPDTQYF
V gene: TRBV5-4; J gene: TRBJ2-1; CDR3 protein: CASSPDLSSYNEQFF
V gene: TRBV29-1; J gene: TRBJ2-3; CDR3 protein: CSVVQGADTQYF
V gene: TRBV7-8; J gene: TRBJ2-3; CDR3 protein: CASSTRLGATDTQYF
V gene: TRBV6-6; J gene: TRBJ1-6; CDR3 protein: CASSHDTGRSPLHF
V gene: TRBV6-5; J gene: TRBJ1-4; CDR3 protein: CASSSSWEGKLFF